This passage covers 11 T cell receptor beta chains from one sample sequenced in a study of T cells expressing NK-cell markers. TCRdb derives one entry per CDR3 protein from the 5' RACE reads, leaving out DNA. The sample data list more than 400,000 distinct CDR3 sequences. Sequencing was carried out using blood T cells: a sorted CD56 or NKG2C T cell subset, CD4+ or CD8+ T cells, or bulk PBMC T cells (not recorded which). The receptors shown here come from a woman between 18 and 70 years old in good health.

The rearrangement joins TRBV4-3 to TRBJ2-7; checking the TCRdb D call of TRBD2 is not possible without DNA. Germline CDR1 reads LGHNA; CDR2 reads YSLEER. The CDR3 totals 20 residues. The CDR3 sequence is CASSQDYGRVWLTIENEQYF.

The chain uses TRBV27 and TRBJ1-1; no DNA is available, so the TRBD1 call from TCRdb remains unchecked. The germline CDR1 and CDR2 sequences are MNHEY and SMNVEV (reference sequence). This CDR3 spans 17 amino acids. The CDR3 spells CASSLYRGNVANTEAFF.

The chain employs TRBV24-1 and TRBJ2-2; without DNA, the TCRdb call of TRBD1 cannot be checked. CDR3 length: 15 residues. Germline loops: CDR1 KGHDR, CDR2 SFDVKD. The CDR3 sequence: CATSEGGASTGELFF.

The chain couples TRBV4-1 to TRBJ2-1; the TRBD2 assignment by TCRdb is unverifiable without DNA. CDR1 and CDR2 from the germline V gene are MGHRA and YSYEKL. The CDR3 has 13 residues. CDR3 region: CASSRQGGDEQFF.

V usage is TRBV25-1 and J usage is TRBJ2-6. Germline CDR1 and CDR2: MGHDK and SYGVNS. The CDR3 extends over 17 amino acids. Here the CDR3 reads CASSEYRGSSGANVLTF.

This sequence joins TRBV12-3 or TRBV12-4 and TRBJ1-6; TCRdb calls TRBD1, which cannot be checked without DNA. The length of the CDR3 is 15 residues. The CDR3 reads CASRPQGQRNSPLHF.

The chain links TRBV5-4 to TRBJ2-5; TCRdb's assignment of TRBD1 cannot be checked, as there is no DNA. Germline CDR1 is SGHNT and CDR2 is YYREEE (reference sequence). The CDR3 has 12 residues. The CDR3 spells CASSAPQETQYF.

The genes are TRBV5-1 and TRBJ1-1; the TRBD1 assignment by TCRdb is unverifiable without DNA. The CDR3 length is 15 residues. Germline loops: CDR1 SGHRS, CDR2 YFSETQ. This CDR3 is CASSLQGAGNTEAFF.

This rearrangement joins TRBV7-9 to TRBJ2-1; TCRdb's D call of TRBD1 is untestable without DNA. In germline, CDR1 is SEHNR, CDR2 FQNEAQ (reference sequence). This CDR3 contains 15 residues. CDR3: CASRPPGQVYNEQFF.

V and J are TRBV10-3 and TRBJ2-7; TCRdb reports TRBD1, a call that lacks DNA to check it against. The CDR3 totals 16 residues. In germline, CDR1 is ENHRY, CDR2 SYGVKD. This CDR3 reads CAISDPALPISYEQYF.

The J gene is TRBJ2-3, the V gene TRBV29-1; TCRdb picks TRBD1, but there is no DNA to check that call. Germline CDR1 reads SQVTM; CDR2 reads ANQGSEA. The CDR3 totals 15 residues. The CDR3: CSVDLTGGRTDTQYF.